The next 27 T cell receptor beta chains were all read from a single sample in a study of T-cell memory formation after mild COVID-19. TCRdb redid the calling of the 5' RACE reads with MiXCR, one entry per CDR3 protein. The repertoire holds around 470,000 distinct CDR3 sequences, with about 19% as singletons. Sequenced material: PBMCs or a T cell subset sorted from them (not recorded which). The source of these receptors is an adult woman who had mild COVID-19 (a few samples of this study predate the infection). Cell type and time point are not known.

This clonotype came up a few times. This sequence joins TRBV14 and TRBJ2-7; D is undetermined. The length of the CDR3 is 14 residues. Germline CDR1 SGHDN, CDR2 FVKESK. Trimming left V 0 bases short and J 2 bases short, with 8 bases between. This chain's CDR3 is CASSQDYQTYEQYF. CDR3 coding DNA: TGTGCCAGCAGCCAAGATTACCAAACCTACGAGCAGTACTTC.

The V gene is TRBV3-1, the J gene TRBJ1-2, with unresolved D. CDR1 is LGHDT and CDR2 is YNNKEL in the germline V gene (reference sequence). The CDR3 has 13 amino acids. V lost 7 bases to trimming and J lost 4 bases, with 13 bases between them. The CDR3 region has the DNA TGTGCCAGCACCTCGTATGGGTCCTATGGCTACACCTTC. It encodes CASTSYGSYGYTF. Full variable domain (remainder filled in from reference TRBV3-1 and TRBJ1-2): DTAVSQTPKYLVTQMGNDKSIKCEQNLGHDTMYWYKQDSKKFLKIMFSYNNKELIINETVPNRFSPKSPDKAHLNLHINSLELGDSAVYFCASTSYGSYGYTFGSGTRLTVV.

The chain carries TRBV7-9 and TRBJ2-5, with 11 bases identical to TRBD1. V lost 5 bases, J lost 4 bases, and 6 bases stayed unmatched. The germline V gene has CDR1 SEHNR and CDR2 FQNEAQ (reference sequence). The CDR3 loop spans 15 amino acids. CDR3 amino acids: CASSTGQGARETQYF. CDR3 nucleotide sequence: TGTGCCAGCAGCACTGGACAGGGGGCTCGAGAGACCCAGTACTTC.

The chain joins TRBV3-1 to TRBJ2-3; D tentatively reads TRBD1 or TRBD2 (5 bases each). V gave up 1 base and J gave up 7 bases, with 9 bases separating them. Germline V CDR1 and CDR2: LGHDT, YNNKEL (reference sequence). The CDR3 has 13 residues. CDR3 bases: TGTGCCAGCAGCCAAGGGGGGATCCATACGCAGTATTTT. Protein sequence: CASSQGGIHTQYF.

The sample holds a few counts of this clonotype. The chain joins TRBV7-7 to TRBJ2-5, with unresolved D. The germline V and J ends were trimmed by 10 bases and 4 bases, with 19 bases remaining between them. The CDR3 extends over 14 amino acids. The germline V gene encodes CDR1 SSHAT and CDR2 FNYEAQ (reference sequence). The CDR3 coding sequence is TGTGCCACGCGATCCTACCCGAGCTCAGAGACCCAGTACTTC. Translating gives CATRSYPSSETQYF.

This clonotype has a handful of counts. The chain couples TRBV2 to TRBJ2-3, with 10 bases lining up with TRBD2. V was pared by 2 bases and J by 5 bases, with 1 base of the junction left unmatched. This CDR3 comprises 14 residues. The germline gives CDR1 SNHLY, CDR2 FYNNEI. CDR3 residues: CASSERLAGDTQYF. The CDR3 region has the DNA TGTGCCAGCAGTGAACGACTAGCGGGAGATACGCAGTATTTT.

The chain combines TRBV14 with TRBJ1-5; tentatively, D is TRBD1 (5 bases). Looked up from germline, CDR1 is SGHDN and CDR2 is FVKESK. Trimming left V 3 bases short and J 2 bases short, with 14 bases between. The CDR3 is made up of 16 amino acids. In DNA form, the CDR3 reads TGTGCCAGCAGCCACGTTGGGGGTACTGGCAATCAGCCCCAGCATTTT. Amino acids: CASSHVGGTGNQPQHF.

The chain joins TRBV20-1 to TRBJ1-4; D not certain. Germline lookup yields CDR1 DFQATT and CDR2 SNEGSKA (reference sequence). The length of the CDR3 is 14 residues. V lost 0 bases and J lost 7, with 12 bases in between. The CDR3 is CSARDLVGSEKLFF. The CDR3 DNA reads as TGCAGTGCTAGAGATCTGGTGGGGAGTGAAAAACTGTTTTTT.

A single count supports this clonotype. The CDR3, as DNA: TGTGCCAGCAGTTTCATTTCCACATCGCTCCACAATGAGCAGTTCTTC. Residues: CASSFISTSLHNEQFF. V is TRBV27 and J is TRBJ2-1; D is ambiguous. The germline V gene has CDR1 MNHEY and CDR2 SMNVEV (reference sequence). The CDR3 covers 16 residues. V lost 3 bases and J 5 bases, leaving 17 bases between the germline ends.

This clonotype was observed a few times. The chain is built from TRBV18 and TRBJ2-5; no clear D. The germline gives CDR1 KGHSH, CDR2 LQKENI. V shed 0 bases and J shed 5 bases, with 10 bases lying between them. The CDR3 extends over 14 amino acids. The CDR3 bases are TGTGCCAGCTCACCACCGGCCAGTGTGGAGACCCAGTACTTC. As protein: CASSPPASVETQYF. The full variable domain, in which reference TRBV18 and TRBJ2-5 provide the parts outside the CDR3, is NAGVMQNPRHLVRRRGQEARLRCSPMKGHSHVYWYRQLPEEGLKFMVYLQKENIIDESGMPKERFSAEFPKEGPSILRIQQVVRGDSAAYFCASSPPASVETQYFGPGTRLLVL.

The chain carries TRBV20-1 and TRBJ1-1; possibly TRBD1 for D (5 bases). Germline V CDR1 and CDR2: DFQATT, SNEGSKA (reference sequence). The CDR3 spans 14 residues. Trimming cost V 2 bases and J 2 bases, with 12 bases left between them. CDR3 loop: CSARPGGSNTEAFF. In DNA form, the CDR3 reads TGCAGTGCTAGACCGGGGGGGTCAAACACTGAAGCTTTCTTT.

Worth noting for this clonotype: At one end the junction does not follow the germline gene, possibly because of a read error. The V call is TRBV20-1, the J call TRBJ1-2; D not resolved. This CDR3 region has 12 residues. Germline V lookup: CDR1 DFQATT, CDR2 SNEGSKA (reference sequence). The DNA for the CDR3 is TGCAGTGCGAGAGGTCACTCCGGTGGCTACACCTTC. Translated, it gives CSARGHSGGYTF.

As concerns this clonotype: This clone may be a read error of a much larger clone one base away. The CDR3 loop is CASSLDPGANVLTF. Written as DNA, the CDR3 is TGCGCCAGCAGCTTGGACCCTGGGGCCAACGTCCTGACTTTC. The rearrangement links TRBV5-1 to TRBJ2-6; D uncertain. Between the trimmed V and J ends, which lost 0 bases and 2 bases, there was a span of 3 bases. The CDR3 runs to 14 residues. Germline assignment: CDR1 SGHRS and CDR2 YFSETQ.

This clonotype was observed a handful of times. The J gene is TRBJ2-1, the V gene TRBV7-6, with TRBD2 matching over 15 bases. The germline V gene has CDR1 SGHVS and CDR2 FNYEAQ. The CDR3 has 21 residues. J gave up 0 bases and V 1 base, and 10 bases lay outside the gene matches. CDR3 bases: TGTGCCAGCAGCTTAGACGTACTGGGACTAGCGGGAGGATTCTCCTACAATGAGCAGTTCTTC. Protein product: CASSLDVLGLAGGFSYNEQFF. Based on the CDR3 plus reference TRBV7-6 and TRBJ2-1, the full variable domain is GAGVSQSPRYKVTKRGQDVALRCDPISGHVSLYWYRQALGQGPEFLTYFNYEAQQDKSGLPNDRFSAERPEGSISTLTIQRTEQRDSAMYRCASSLDVLGLAGGFSYNEQFFGPGTRLTVL.

This clonotype was found a few times. The chain links TRBV7-6 to TRBJ2-7; D perhaps matches TRBD2 (5 bases). Germline V lookup: CDR1 SGHVS, CDR2 FNYEAQ. V lost 1 base to trimming and J lost 2 bases, with 9 bases between them. CDR3 length equals 14 residues. The CDR3 protein is CASSLGLEAYEQYF. The DNA of the CDR3 is TGTGCCAGCAGCTTAGGGTTGGAGGCCTACGAGCAGTACTTC.

The chain employs TRBV11-2 and TRBJ2-2; TRBD2 agrees at 7 bases. Germline CDR1 and CDR2: SGHAT and FQNNGV. J gave up 7 bases and V 3 bases, and 20 bases lay outside the gene matches. The CDR3 runs to 19 residues. Here the CDR3 DNA reads TGTGCCAGCAGCTTTCTAATCCGGTCGGCTAGCGGTAGGAACGGGGAGCTGTTTTTT. Translated: CASSFLIRSASGRNGELFF.

The V gene is TRBV21-1, the J gene TRBJ2-7; TRBD2, as called in the table, went unchecked against the DNA. TRBV21-1 is marked as a pseudogene. The CDR3 contains 12 residues. In nucleotides, the CDR3 is TGTGCCAGACCAGACCTCCCCTACGAGCAGTACTTC. This encodes CARPDLPYEQYF.

The V and J genes are TRBV12-3 or TRBV12-4 and TRBJ2-5; 7 nucleotides align to TRBD1. Trimming cost V 3 bases and J 6 bases; bases outside gene matches: 4. The CDR3 length is 13 residues. In nucleotides, the CDR3 is TGTGCCAGCAGTTTGCAGGGACAGAAGACCCAGTACTTC. It translates to CASSLQGQKTQYF.

This clonotype was seen a handful of times. The chain uses TRBV7-3 and TRBJ2-6, with no clear D. Trimming removed 8 bases at V and 4 bases at J, with 12 bases between. CDR1 and CDR2 from the germline V gene are SGHTA and FQGTGA. The CDR3 is made up of 14 amino acids. The CDR3 spells CASGENSGANVLTF. DNA for the CDR3: TGTGCCAGCGGCGAAAACTCCGGGGCCAACGTCCTGACTTTC.

This clonotype was counted a few times. This chain uses TRBV20-1 with TRBJ1-2; 7 bases agree with TRBD1. Per the germline V gene, CDR1 is DFQATT and CDR2 is SNEGSKA (reference sequence). The CDR3 runs to 13 residues. The V gene end was trimmed by 5 bases and the J gene end by 0 bases; junction bases not matched to a gene: 3. Here the CDR3 DNA reads TGCAGTGCTTGGGACAGTACTAACTATGGCTACACCTTC. Translating it yields CSAWDSTNYGYTF.

This clonotype was seen many times. The V gene is TRBV12-3 or TRBV12-4, the J gene TRBJ2-7; D might be TRBD2 (5 bases). Trimming took off 4 bases at V and 4 bases at J, with 11 bases between the two ends. The length of the CDR3 is 13 residues. CDR3 sequence reads: CASSSLVGYEQYF. CDR3 sequence (DNA): TGTGCCAGCAGTTCACTAGTGGGGTACGAGCAGTACTTC.

This clonotype was observed a few times. The CDR3 nucleotides read TGTGCCACCAGTGATCCGGGGACAGCACCGGGCTACACCTTC. Protein product: CATSDPGTAPGYTF. The chain carries TRBV24-1 and TRBJ1-2; 7 bases map to TRBD1. V was pared by 3 bases and J by 8 bases, with 8 bases of the junction left unmatched. The CDR3 spans 14 residues. Germline CDR1 KGHDR, CDR2 SFDVKD.

V is TRBV12-3 or TRBV12-4 and J is TRBJ1-1; D not certain. The CDR3 length is 10 residues. With 8 bases removed from V and 4 bases from J, the gap between germline ends came to 5 bases. The CDR3 region is CASELTEAFF. The CDR3 DNA is TGTGCCAGCGAGCTCACTGAAGCTTTCTTT.

This clonotype showed up just a few times. This sequence joins TRBV9 and TRBJ2-2, with TRBD2 matching 8 bases. Germline assignment: CDR1 SGDLS and CDR2 YYNGEE. CDR3 length equals 17 residues. With V trimmed by 2 bases and J by 0 bases, 6 bases remained unmatched. CDR3 sequence reads: CASSVTPAGANTGELFF. The CDR3 DNA reads as TGTGCCAGCAGCGTCACACCAGCGGGGGCGAACACCGGGGAGCTGTTTTTT.

V usage is TRBV12-3 or TRBV12-4 and J usage is TRBJ2-7, with TRBD2 matching 10 bases. Trimming at V came to 4 bases and at J to 4 bases, leaving 10 bases not matched to a gene. This CDR3 contains 16 residues. CDR3 protein: CASSSNLAGARYEQYF. In DNA, the CDR3 is TGTGCCAGCAGTTCCAACCTAGCGGGAGCGCGATACGAGCAGTACTTC.

V and J are TRBV6-2 or TRBV6-3 and TRBJ2-7; possible D gene TRBD2, 6 bases. CDR3 length: 14 amino acids. In germline, CDR1 is MNHEY, CDR2 SVGEGT. Trimming pared 2 bases from V and 1 base from J, leaving 9 bases between. Here the CDR3 reads CASSYEGTSYEQYF. The CDR3 region has the DNA TGTGCCAGCAGTTACGAGGGGACTTCCTACGAGCAGTACTTC.

This clonotype has more than one count but fewer than ten. The chain carries TRBV9 and TRBJ1-6, with 8 positions matching TRBD1. This CDR3 contains 14 residues. Looked up from germline, CDR1 is SGDLS and CDR2 is YYNGEE. The V gene end was trimmed by 3 bases and the J gene end by 5 bases; junction bases not matched to a gene: 1. The DNA for the CDR3 is TGTGCCAGCAGCGGGACAGGGAATAATTCACCCCTCCACTTT. Encoded protein: CASSGTGNNSPLHF.